This note documents a single T cell receptor (beta chain) sequence. Its antigen is as yet unknown. Other DNA variants within this sample encode the same CDR3. Sequencing used immunoSEQ multiplex PCR; TCRdb keeps in-frame clones, though not all of them. Of 2 million to 2.5 million clones in the sample, roughly 93% were seen once. The record originates from a study of shared clonotypes between healthy human individuals. Findings and caveats of the study: There were few donors, and this limited the genetic and exposure-history diversity represented.

CDR1 is KGHSH, CDR2 LQKENI, per germline. CDR3 length: 13 amino acids. V dropped 0 bases and J dropped 8; count of bases not matched to a gene: 1. Donors had no recently reported acute infections or vaccinations and were HIV-negative. The chain joins TRBV18 to TRBJ1-1; 9 bases are shared with TRBD1. The specimen sequenced was naive CD4+ T cells from PBMCs. This sample's subset: CD45RA+ positively selected. This receptor was taken from a young man in good health. Some clones in this sample may be carry-over from other donors' samples. CDR3 DNA sequence: TGTGCCAGCTCACCACCGGGACAGGGAGAAGCTTTCTTT. Residues: CASSPPGQGEAFF.